This T cell receptor (beta chain) was sequenced in a study of Ad26.COV2.S vaccination and SARS-CoV-2 variants. Sequenced by immunoSEQ multiplex PCR; TCRdb stores in-frame clones only, minus some. The table records fewer than 900,000 clones, 89% of them present only once. The sample's treatment: about 20 received Ad26.COV2.S at low or high dose, single or two shots; several received placebo; per-sample allocation not given. Day 63 after the first vaccine or placebo injection was the time point for sampling. The material was peripheral blood, obtained in a trial of Ad26.COV2.S vaccine versus placebo. The receptor's source is a person between 18 and 59 years old who received the Ad26.COV2.S COVID-19 vaccine or a placebo.

The DNA for the CDR3 is TGTGCCAGCAGGAGACAGGGGGATGGCTACACCTTC. The encoded protein is CASRRQGDGYTF. The rearrangement links TRBV6-5 to TRBJ1-2; TRBD1 matches 9 bases. CDR1 is MNHEY and CDR2 is SVGAGI in the germline V gene. V lost 6 bases and J lost 6; bases outside the gene matches: 2. There are 12 residues in the CDR3.